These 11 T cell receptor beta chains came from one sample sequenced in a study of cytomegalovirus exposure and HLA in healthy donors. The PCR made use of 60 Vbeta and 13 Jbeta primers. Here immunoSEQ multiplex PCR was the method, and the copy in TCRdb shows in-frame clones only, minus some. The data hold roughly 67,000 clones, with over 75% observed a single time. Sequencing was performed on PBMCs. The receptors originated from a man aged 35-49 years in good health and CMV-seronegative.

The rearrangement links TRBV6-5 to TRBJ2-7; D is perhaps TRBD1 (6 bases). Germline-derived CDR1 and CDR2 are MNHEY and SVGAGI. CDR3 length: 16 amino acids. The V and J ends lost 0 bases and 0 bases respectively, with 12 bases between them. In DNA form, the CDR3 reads TGTGCCAGCAGTTACTCTCGGGACATACTCTCCTACGAGCAGTACTTC. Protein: CASSYSRDILSYEQYF.

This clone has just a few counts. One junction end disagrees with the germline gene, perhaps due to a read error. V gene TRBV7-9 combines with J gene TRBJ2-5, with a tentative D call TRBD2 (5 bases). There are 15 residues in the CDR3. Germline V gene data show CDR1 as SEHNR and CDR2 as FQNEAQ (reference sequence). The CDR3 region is CSSSLTGLLQETQYF. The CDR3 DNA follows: TGTTCCAGCAGCTTAACCGGACTCCTACAAGAGACCCAGTACTTC.

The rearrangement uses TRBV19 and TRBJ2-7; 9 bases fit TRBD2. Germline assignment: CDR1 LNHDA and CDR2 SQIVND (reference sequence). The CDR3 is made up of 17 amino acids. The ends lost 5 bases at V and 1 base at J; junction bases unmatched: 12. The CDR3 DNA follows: TGTGCCAGTAGTCTGGGATCTGCGGGAGGGGATTCCTACGAGCAGTACTTC. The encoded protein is CASSLGSAGGDSYEQYF.

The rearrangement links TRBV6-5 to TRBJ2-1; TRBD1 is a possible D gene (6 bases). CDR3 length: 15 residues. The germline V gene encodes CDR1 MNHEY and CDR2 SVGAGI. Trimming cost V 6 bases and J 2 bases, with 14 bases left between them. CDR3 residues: CASRRTANAYNEQFF. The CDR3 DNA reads TGTGCCAGCAGGCGGACAGCCAACGCCTACAATGAGCAGTTCTTC.

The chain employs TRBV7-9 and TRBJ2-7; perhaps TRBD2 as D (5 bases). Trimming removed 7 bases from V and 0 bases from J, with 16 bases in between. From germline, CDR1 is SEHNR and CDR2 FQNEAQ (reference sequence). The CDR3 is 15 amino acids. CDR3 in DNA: TGTGCCAGCACCCTTCCGGCTGGGAGCTCCTACGAGCAGTACTTC. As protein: CASTLPAGSSYEQYF.

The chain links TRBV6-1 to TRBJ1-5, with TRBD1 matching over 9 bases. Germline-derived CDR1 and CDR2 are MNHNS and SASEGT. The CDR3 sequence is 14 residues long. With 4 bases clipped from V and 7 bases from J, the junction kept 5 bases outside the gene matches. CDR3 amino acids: CASSVGTGWQPQHF. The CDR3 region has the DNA TGTGCCAGCAGTGTGGGGACAGGGTGGCAGCCCCAGCATTTT.

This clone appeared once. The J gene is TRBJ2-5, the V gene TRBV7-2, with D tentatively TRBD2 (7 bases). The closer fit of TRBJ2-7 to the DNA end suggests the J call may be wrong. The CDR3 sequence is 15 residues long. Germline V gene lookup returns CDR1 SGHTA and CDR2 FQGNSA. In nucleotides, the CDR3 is TGTGCCAGCAGCTTGGGGGGGGCACACTCCTACGAGCAGTACTTC. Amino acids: CASSLGGAHSYEQYF.

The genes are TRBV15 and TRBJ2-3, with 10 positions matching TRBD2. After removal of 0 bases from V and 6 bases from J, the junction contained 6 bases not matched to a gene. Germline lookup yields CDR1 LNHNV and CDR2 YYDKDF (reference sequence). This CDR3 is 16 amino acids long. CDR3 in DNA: TGTGCCACCAGCAGAGATACTAGCGGGGCCCGGGATACGCAGTATTTT. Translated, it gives CATSRDTSGARDTQYF.

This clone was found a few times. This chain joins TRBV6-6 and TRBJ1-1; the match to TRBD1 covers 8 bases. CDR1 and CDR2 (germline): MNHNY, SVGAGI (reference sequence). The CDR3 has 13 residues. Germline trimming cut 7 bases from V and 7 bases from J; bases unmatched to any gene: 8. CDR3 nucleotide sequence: TGTGCCAGCAACTTCCGGACAGGGTTTGAAGCTTTCTTT. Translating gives CASNFRTGFEAFF.

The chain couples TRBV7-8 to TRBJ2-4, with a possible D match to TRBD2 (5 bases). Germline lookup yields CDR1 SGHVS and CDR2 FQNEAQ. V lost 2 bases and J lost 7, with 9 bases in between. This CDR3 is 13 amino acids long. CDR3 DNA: TGTGCCAGCAGCTTATGGCTAGCCAACATTCAGTACTTC. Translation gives CASSLWLANIQYF.

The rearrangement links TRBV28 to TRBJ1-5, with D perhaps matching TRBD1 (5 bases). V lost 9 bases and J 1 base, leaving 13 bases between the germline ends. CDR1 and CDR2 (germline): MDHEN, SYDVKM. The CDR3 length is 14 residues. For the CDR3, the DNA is TGTGCCAGTTTCGACAGTCGAAGCAATCAGCCCCAGCATTTT. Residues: CASFDSRSNQPQHF. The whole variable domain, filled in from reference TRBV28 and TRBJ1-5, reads DVKVTQSSRYLVKRTGEKVFLECVQDMDHENMFWYRQDPGLGLRLIYFSYDVKMKEKGDIPEGYSVSREKKERFSLILESASTNQTSMYLCASFDSRSNQPQHFGDGTRLSIL.